The 21 T cell receptor beta chains below come from one sample, sequenced in a study of vaccination and CD4 T cells after COVID-19. Sequencing of the DNA from cultured CD4+ T cells was carried out with the Oncomine TCR Beta short-read assay. TCRdb re-analysed the PCR reads in MiXCR, keeping a single row per CDR3 protein. The data hold about 28,000 distinct CDR3 sequences, with about 66% observed a single time. Described treatment: approximately nine-day PBMC culture with coronavirus spike peptide pools or control peptides (ViraFEST assay). Their antigens remain unidentified. The material was CD4+ T cells from blood, cultured in vitro, obtained after SARS-CoV-2 vaccination. The source is a human donor who received a COVID-19 vaccine.

In this sample, this clonotype turned up a few times. The chain links TRBV25-1 to TRBJ1-1, with no clear D. The CDR3 is 13 residues long. With 5 bases removed from V and 7 bases from J, the gap between germline ends came to 14 bases. Germline V gene sequence: CDR1 MGHDK, CDR2 SYGVNS. The CDR3 sequence is CASSHSGPGEAFF. The CDR3 DNA reads as TGTGCCAGCAGTCATTCCGGGCCGGGTGAAGCTTTCTTT.

V gene TRBV20-1 combines with J gene TRBJ2-7; D is undetermined. Germline V gene data show CDR1 as DFQATT and CDR2 as SNEGSKA (reference sequence). This CDR3 contains 13 residues. V gave up 3 bases and J gave up 7 bases, with 16 bases separating them. CDR3 amino acids: CSASNLGSGEQYF. The CDR3 nucleotides read TGCAGTGCTAGCAATCTAGGTTCCGGGGAGCAGTACTTC.

There are a few counts of this clonotype. This sequence joins TRBV2 and TRBJ2-5, with D perhaps TRBD1 (5 bases). V was cut by 6 bases and J by 5 bases, with 16 bases left in between. The CDR3 has 14 residues. Germline CDR1 is SNHLY and CDR2 is FYNNEI. The CDR3 loop is CASRRSPKGETQYF. The CDR3 region has the DNA TGTGCCAGCAGGAGAAGCCCCAAGGGGGAGACCCAGTACTTC.

This rearrangement joins TRBV19 to TRBJ2-1; either TRBD1 or TRBD2 may supply D (6 bases each). CDR3 size: 14 residues. The germline V gene encodes CDR1 LNHDA and CDR2 SQIVND (reference sequence). V gave up 3 bases and J gave up 7 bases, with 13 bases separating them. The CDR3 loop is CASSIGGRWNEQFF. The CDR3 region has the DNA TGTGCCAGTAGTATCGGGGGCCGGTGGAATGAGCAGTTCTTC.

This clonotype has just a few counts. This chain joins TRBV18 and TRBJ1-2; 7 bases are shared with TRBD1. Germline V gene sequence: CDR1 KGHSH, CDR2 LQKENI. The CDR3 length is 13 residues. The J segment lost 6 bases and the V segment lost 3 bases, leaving 4 bases of the junction unmatched. The CDR3 loop reads CASSPNTGDGYTF. The CDR3 DNA reads as TGTGCCAGCTCACCTAATACAGGGGATGGCTACACCTTC.

The sample holds one count of this clonotype. This chain connects TRBV19 to TRBJ2-1; D remains unclear. Trimming pared 6 bases from V and 6 bases from J, leaving 0 bases between. Per germline, CDR1 LNHDA and CDR2 SQIVND (reference sequence). The CDR3 sequence is 9 residues long. The CDR3 DNA is TGTGCCAGTAGCAATGAGCAGTTCTTC. Protein sequence: CASSNEQFF.

The genes are TRBV14 and TRBJ2-2, with 7 bases fitting TRBD1. The CDR3 sequence is 17 residues long. J lost 3 bases, V lost 3 bases, and 10 bases had no gene match. Germline loops: CDR1 SGHDN, CDR2 FVKESK. CDR3 sequence: CASSHNRQGRYTGELFF. In DNA, the CDR3 is TGTGCCAGCAGCCACAATCGACAGGGTCGATACACCGGGGAGCTGTTTTTT.

As to this clonotype: Compared with germline, one end of the junction differs, possibly owing to a read error. The V call is TRBV18, the J call TRBJ2-1; the D gene is possibly TRBD2 (5 bases). Germline-derived CDR1 and CDR2 are KGHSH and LQKENI. This CDR3 is 13 amino acids long. The CDR3 bases are TGTGCCAGCCCACCAGCTAGCAGTAATGAGCAGTTCTTC. Its protein product is CASPPASSNEQFF.

The V and J genes are TRBV7-2 and TRBJ2-7, with 7 bases that match TRBD2. Per germline, CDR1 SGHTA and CDR2 FQGNSA. The ends lost 2 bases at V and 3 bases at J; junction bases unmatched: 1. The CDR3 spans 13 residues. The chain's CDR3 is CASSLSGIYEQYF. The CDR3 DNA follows: TGTGCCAGCAGCTTAAGCGGGATCTACGAGCAGTACTTC.

This clonotype appeared a single time. V usage is TRBV18 and J usage is TRBJ2-5, with 10 bases aligning to TRBD2. Germline CDR1 reads KGHSH; CDR2 reads LQKENI. After removal of 4 bases from V and 5 bases from J, the junction contained 4 bases not matched to a gene. The CDR3 covers 14 residues. For the CDR3, the DNA is TGTGCCAGCTCACGTGCGACTAGCGGGGAGACCCAGTACTTC. This encodes CASSRATSGETQYF.

The J gene is TRBJ1-1, the V gene TRBV19; 8 bases fit TRBD1. The V gene end was trimmed by 5 bases and the J gene end by 0 bases; junction bases not matched to a gene: 11. This CDR3 contains 17 residues. Germline values: CDR1 LNHDA, CDR2 SQIVND (reference sequence). CDR3 in DNA: TGTGCCAGTAGTCCAGGGACAGGAAGCCCCATGAACACTGAAGCTTTCTTT. This codes for CASSPGTGSPMNTEAFF. Full variable domain (remainder filled in from reference TRBV19 and TRBJ1-1): DGGITQSPKYLFRKEGQNVTLSCEQNLNHDAMYWYRQDPGQGLRLIYYSQIVNDFQKGDIAEGYSVSREKKESFPLTVTSAQKNPTAFYLCASSPGTGSPMNTEAFFGQGTRLTVV.

By sample share, this clonotype is medium-sized. The chain couples TRBV30 to TRBJ1-6, with D perhaps matching TRBD1 (6 bases). The CDR3 has 15 amino acids. Per the germline V gene, CDR1 is GTSNPN and CDR2 is SVGIG (reference sequence). V was pared by 1 base and J by 6 bases, with 13 bases between. CDR3 loop: CAWSDPRTANSPLHF. The CDR3 region has the DNA TGTGCCTGGAGTGACCCAAGGACAGCTAATTCACCCCTCCACTTT.

This chain connects TRBV6-1 to TRBJ2-2, with D tentatively TRBD1 (6 bases). Trimming left V 6 bases short and J 5 bases short, with 25 bases between. CDR1 and CDR2 (germline): MNHNS, SASEGT. The CDR3 covers 18 residues. CDR3 amino acids: CASRKRIPGTSSTGELFF. CDR3 sequence (DNA): TGTGCCAGCAGAAAGCGAATTCCCGGGACAAGCTCAACCGGGGAGCTGTTTTTT.

This clonotype came up a few times. The CDR3 region is CASSPRDREETQYF. CDR3 nucleotides: TGTGCCAGCAGCCCCCGGGACAGGGAAGAGACCCAGTACTTC. The V gene is TRBV7-2, the J gene TRBJ2-5, with 9 bases identical to TRBD1. In germline, CDR1 is SGHTA, CDR2 FQGNSA. The CDR3 spans 14 residues. V shed 5 bases, J shed 3 bases, and the junction held 4 bases outside the gene matches.

V gene TRBV7-9 combines with J gene TRBJ2-4; D possibly uses TRBD1 or TRBD2 (5 bases each). Trimming shortened V by 4 bases and J by 2 bases, and 6 bases separated the two germline ends. Germline CDR1 reads SEHNR; CDR2 reads FQNEAQ (reference sequence). This CDR3 has 13 residues. The CDR3 here is CASSWGTKNIQYF. CDR3 nucleotide sequence: TGTGCCAGCAGCTGGGGGACCAAAAACATTCAGTACTTC.

The gene calls are TRBV4-2 and TRBJ1-2, with a possible D match to TRBD1 (5 bases). Trimming removed 0 bases at V and 2 bases at J, with 10 bases between. CDR3 length: 15 amino acids. Germline V gene lookup returns CDR1 LGHNA and CDR2 YNFKEQ. The CDR3 loop reads CASSQDTGENYGYTF. In nucleotides, the CDR3 is TGTGCCAGCAGCCAAGATACGGGGGAGAACTATGGCTACACCTTC.

This clonotype was detected a few times. The chain carries TRBV12-5 and TRBJ2-3; D is possibly TRBD1 or TRBD2 (5 bases each). The V end was cut by 7 bases, the J end by 2 bases, with 10 bases between. The CDR3 length is 13 residues. The germline V gene encodes CDR1 LGHNT and CDR2 FRNRAP. CDR3 sequence (DNA): TGTGCTAGTGCTTGGGACCACACAGATACGCAGTATTTT. It specifies CASAWDHTDTQYF.

This clonotype showed up just a few times. The V gene is TRBV10-3, the J gene TRBJ2-5, with D perhaps TRBD1 or TRBD2 (6 bases each). This CDR3 is built from 16 residues. CDR1 ENHRY and CDR2 SYGVKD come from the germline V gene. V lost 2 bases and J lost 5, with 18 bases in between. CDR3 DNA: TGTGCCATCAGTGAGGGAGGGACACCGCGAATGGAGACCCAGTACTTC. It is translated as CAISEGGTPRMETQYF.

This clonotype was counted only a few times. The chain joins TRBV7-8 to TRBJ1-5, with 8 bases identical to TRBD1. CDR1 SGHVS and CDR2 FQNEAQ come from the germline V gene. Trimming at V came to 5 bases and at J to 5 bases, leaving 8 bases not matched to a gene. The CDR3 sequence is 15 residues long. In DNA form, the CDR3 reads TGTGCCAGCAGCGGAGGACAGGGCCGCGATCAGCCCCAGCATTTT. This sequence encodes CASSGGQGRDQPQHF.

This chain connects TRBV11-3 to TRBJ2-5; a weak D match, TRBD2 (6 bases). Germline V CDR1 and CDR2: SGHNT, YENEEA. Trimming removed 6 bases from V and 1 base from J, with 9 bases in between. This CDR3 comprises 13 residues. CDR3: CASSSGGQETQYF. In DNA, the CDR3 is TGTGCCAGCAGTTCCGGGGGCCAAGAGACCCAGTACTTC.

V and J are TRBV2 and TRBJ1-1, with 8 bases identical to TRBD1. The CDR3 contains 12 residues. Unmatched junction bases numbered 4, after V lost 6 bases and J lost 7 bases. Germline V gene sequence: CDR1 SNHLY, CDR2 FYNNEI. CDR3 in DNA: TGTGCCAGCAGCAGGACAGGGTATGAAGCTTTCTTT. Translation gives CASSRTGYEAFF. The whole variable domain, filled in from reference TRBV2 and TRBJ1-1, reads EPEVTQTPSHQVTQMGQEVILRCVPISNHLYFYWYRQILGQKVEFLVSFYNNEISEKSEIFDDQFSVERPDGSNFTLKIRSTKLEDSAMYFCASSRTGYEAFFGQGTRLTVV.